The 24 T cell receptor beta chains below were found in one sample sequenced in a study of OX40 agonist ivuxolimab in advanced cancers. TCRdb's table, derived via immunoSEQ multiplex PCR, lists solely in-frame clones and lacks some. Among under 80,000 clones listed, approximately 92% were seen once. This specimen was CD4+ or CD8+ T cells sorted from blood, taken in a trial of the OX40 agonist ivuxolimab. The receptors derive from an adult with an advanced solid tumor such as melanoma, head and neck, liver or kidney cancer.

The rearrangement joins TRBV7-9 to TRBJ2-7; TRBD1 agrees at 8 bases. Germline V gene data show CDR1 as SEHNR and CDR2 as FQNEAQ (reference sequence). CDR3 length: 15 amino acids. The J segment lost 4 bases and the V segment lost 5 bases, leaving 10 bases of the junction unmatched. The CDR3 DNA is TGTGCCAGCAGCCACCCCGGGACAGGACCTTACGAGCAGTACTTC. It encodes CASSHPGTGPYEQYF.

A single count supports this clone. V gene TRBV21-1 combines with J gene TRBJ2-7. TRBV21-1 counts as a pseudogene. The CDR3 length is 19 residues. CDR3 in DNA: TGTGCCAGCAGCAAACTCCGTCGGGGCCTGGCTAAACCCCTCTACGAGCAGTACTTC. Translating gives CASSKLRRGLAKPLYEQYF.

The chain uses TRBV5-4 and TRBJ2-6; maybe TRBD1 (6 bases). Trimming cost V 5 bases and J 1 base, with 19 bases left between them. The germline gives CDR1 SGHNT, CDR2 YYREEE (reference sequence). This CDR3 comprises 18 residues. The CDR3 reads CASSPAGQTSSGANVLTF. The CDR3 DNA is TGTGCCAGCAGTCCTGCCGGACAGACGAGTTCTGGGGCCAACGTCCTGACTTTC.

The J gene is TRBJ2-3, the V gene TRBV19; 8 nucleotides match TRBD2. CDR1 and CDR2 from the germline V gene are LNHDA and SQIVND (reference sequence). Trimming at V came to 5 bases and at J to 4 bases, leaving 8 bases not matched to a gene. This CDR3 is 15 amino acids long. CDR3 loop: CASSRSEGLADTQYF. The CDR3 nucleotides read TGTGCCAGTAGTCGTAGTGAGGGACTAGCAGATACGCAGTATTTT.

This chain uses TRBV7-3 with TRBJ2-3; 9 positions match TRBD2. Germline assignment: CDR1 SGHTA and CDR2 FQGTGA. This CDR3 is built from 14 residues. The V and J ends lost 7 bases and 3 bases, in that order; junction bases with no gene match: 5. The CDR3 nucleotides are TGTGCCAGCACCGGGACTAGCAGTACAGATACGCAGTATTTT. Translating gives CASTGTSSTDTQYF.

V usage is TRBV29-1 and J usage is TRBJ1-2, with 9 bases aligning to TRBD1. CDR3 length: 15 amino acids. Trimming at V came to 7 bases and at J to 1 base, leaving 10 bases not matched to a gene. Germline-derived CDR1 and CDR2 are SQVTM and ANQGSEA. In DNA form, the CDR3 reads TGCAGCGCCCTTCCCACAGGGGGCGGTAACTATGGCTACACCTTC. Translated: CSALPTGGGNYGYTF. Full variable domain (missing parts from reference TRBV29-1 and TRBJ1-2): SAVISQKPSRDICQRGTSLTIQCQVDSQVTMMFWYRQQPGQSLTLIATANQGSEATYESGFVIDKFPISRPNLTFSTLTVSNMSPEDSSIYLCSALPTGGGNYGYTFGSGTRLTVV.

This clone has only a few counts. The chain has TRBV7-2 and TRBJ2-5; D is unclear. The CDR3 has 15 amino acids. Trimming removed 0 bases from V and 9 bases from J, with 17 bases in between. The germline V gene has CDR1 SGHTA and CDR2 FQGNSA. For the CDR3, the DNA is TGTGCCAGCAGCTTAGCCGCGGCTAGTCAAGTCCCCCAGTACTTC. Its translation is CASSLAAASQVPQYF.

The rearrangement links TRBV4-1 to TRBJ2-3; D might be TRBD1 (7 bases). CDR1 and CDR2 from the germline V gene are MGHRA and YSYEKL. The CDR3 sequence is 17 residues long. Trimming pared 3 bases from V and 2 bases from J, leaving 18 bases between. CDR3: CASSQAGGDRPTDTQYF. CDR3 DNA: TGCGCCAGCAGCCAGGCCGGAGGGGACAGACCCACAGATACGCAGTATTTT.

V is TRBV27 and J is TRBJ1-6; 9 bases line up with TRBD1. CDR3 size: 16 residues. The V and J ends lost 5 bases and 6 bases, in that order; junction bases with no gene match: 8. The V gene's germline CDR1 is MNHEY and CDR2 SMNVEV (reference sequence). The CDR3 DNA follows: TGTGCCAGCAGTACCGGACAGGGGATCGGTAATTCACCCCTCCACTTT. Protein: CASSTGQGIGNSPLHF.

J is TRBJ1-2 and V is TRBV28, with 9 bases fitting TRBD1. After removal of 10 bases from V and 3 bases from J, the junction contained 6 bases not matched to a gene. The CDR3 contains 13 residues. Germline-derived CDR1 and CDR2 are MDHEN and SYDVKM. CDR3 bases: TGTGCCATAAAAAGGGACAGGGACTATGGCTACACCTTC. Encoded protein: CAIKRDRDYGYTF.

The chain carries TRBV5-4 and TRBJ2-6; D remains unclear. V lost 0 bases and J 2 bases, leaving 0 bases between the germline ends. Per germline, CDR1 SGHNT and CDR2 YYREEE (reference sequence). The CDR3 runs to 13 residues. In DNA form, the CDR3 reads TGTGCCAGCAGCTTGGCTGGGGCCAACGTCCTGACTTTC. Translating it yields CASSLAGANVLTF. The variable domain in full, completed from reference TRBV5-4 and TRBJ2-6, reads ETGVTQSPTHLIKTRGQQVTLRCSSQSGHNTVSWYQQALGQGPQFIFQYYREEENGRGNFPPRFSGLQFPNYSSELNVNALELDDSALYLCASSLAGANVLTFGAGSRLTVL.

This chain links TRBV9 with TRBJ2-2, with TRBD1 matching over 8 bases. CDR1 and CDR2 from the germline V gene are SGDLS and YYNGEE. This CDR3 has 14 amino acids. The trim removed 5 bases at V and 5 bases at J, leaving 5 bases unmatched. CDR3 DNA: TGTGCCAGCAGTTGGACAGGGCAAACCGGGGAGCTGTTTTTT. Amino acid sequence: CASSWTGQTGELFF.

This chain connects TRBV18 to TRBJ2-5; tentative D call: TRBD2 (6 bases). V lost 5 bases, J lost 2 bases, and 12 bases lay in between. This CDR3 has 14 residues. Looked up from germline, CDR1 is KGHSH and CDR2 is LQKENI. The CDR3 loop is CASSSPGLQETQYF. CDR3 bases: TGTGCCAGCTCATCTCCGGGACTTCAAGAGACCCAGTACTTC.

The V call is TRBV5-1, the J call TRBJ2-7; no reliable D call. CDR1 and CDR2 (germline): SGHRS, YFSETQ. The CDR3 contains 14 residues. Trimming shortened V by 0 bases and J by 0 bases, and 7 bases separated the two germline ends. CDR3 residues: CASSLEASSYEQYF. The DNA of the CDR3 is TGCGCCAGCAGCTTGGAGGCCAGCTCCTACGAGCAGTACTTC. The complete variable domain, with remaining parts taken from reference TRBV5-1 and TRBJ2-7, reads KAGVTQTPRYLIKTRGQQVTLSCSPISGHRSVSWYQQTPGQGLQFLFEYFSETQRNKGNFPGRFSGRQFSNSRSEMNVSTLELGDSALYLCASSLEASSYEQYFGPGTRLTVT.

This clone occurred a few times. This chain joins TRBV29-1 and TRBJ1-1; no firm D call. V lost 3 bases, J lost 1 base, and 6 bases lay in between. The CDR3 is made up of 12 amino acids. CDR1 SQVTM and CDR2 ANQGSEA come from the germline V gene. CDR3 nucleotide sequence: TGCAGCGTTGACAGGCAGAACACTGAAGCTTTCTTT. It encodes CSVDRQNTEAFF.

The sample holds a few counts of this clone. The chain couples TRBV19 to TRBJ1-5; D gene ambiguous. The CDR3 runs to 14 residues. Trimming cost V 6 bases and J 7 bases, with 16 bases left between them. Germline V gives CDR1 LNHDA, CDR2 SQIVND (reference sequence). The CDR3 DNA reads as TGTGCCAGTAGCCCAGCAACTGGTGGCCAGCCCCAGCATTTT. It is translated as CASSPATGGQPQHF.

The V and J genes are TRBV5-1 and TRBJ2-3, with 7 positions matching TRBD1. Losses at the gene ends were 1 base for V and 6 bases for J; bases not matched to a gene: 11. The germline CDR1 and CDR2 sequences are SGHRS and YFSETQ. There are 16 residues in the CDR3. The CDR3 DNA sequence: TGCGCCAGCAGCTTGACAGGGGCTACCGTGTGGGATACGCAGTATTTT. This sequence encodes CASSLTGATVWDTQYF. Full variable domain (remainder filled in from reference TRBV5-1 and TRBJ2-3): KAGVTQTPRYLIKTRGQQVTLSCSPISGHRSVSWYQQTPGQGLQFLFEYFSETQRNKGNFPGRFSGRQFSNSRSEMNVSTLELGDSALYLCASSLTGATVWDTQYFGPGTRLTVL.

The chain is built from TRBV19 and TRBJ2-2; 7 nucleotides align to TRBD2. The germline gives CDR1 LNHDA, CDR2 SQIVND (reference sequence). V was clipped by 5 bases and J by 1 base; unmatched bases: 4. The CDR3 runs to 15 residues. The CDR3 DNA follows: TGTGCCAGTAGTCCCCCGGGGGGGAACACCGGGGAGCTGTTTTTT. Translation gives CASSPPGGNTGELFF.

The chain recombines TRBV6-5 with TRBJ2-1, with TRBD1 identical over 9 bases. V gave up 2 bases and J gave up 8 bases; unmatched junction bases: 1. This CDR3 has 13 residues. CDR1 is MNHEY, CDR2 SVGAGI, per germline. CDR3 in amino acids: CASSYRTGDEQFF. CDR3 bases: TGTGCCAGCAGTTACCGGACAGGGGATGAGCAGTTCTTC.

The rearrangement joins TRBV28 to TRBJ1-2; 7 positions agree with TRBD1. V lost 4 bases, J lost 8 bases, and 7 bases stayed unmatched. Looked up from germline, CDR1 is MDHEN and CDR2 is SYDVKM. The CDR3 loop spans 13 amino acids. The DNA of the CDR3 is TGTGCCAGCAGTTCACAGGGGCATGAGGGCTACACCTTC. This gives the protein CASSSQGHEGYTF.

J is TRBJ2-1 and V is TRBV5-1; D could derive from TRBD1 or TRBD2 (6 bases each). Germline CDR1 and CDR2: SGHRS and YFSETQ. The V end was cut by 0 bases, the J end by 5 bases, with 9 bases between. CDR3 size: 14 residues. DNA for the CDR3: TGCGCCAGCAGCTTGGAAAGGGGGGACAATGAGCAGTTCTTC. It is translated as CASSLERGDNEQFF.

The J gene is TRBJ1-4, the V gene TRBV19, with TRBD1 as a possible D gene (6 bases). CDR1 LNHDA and CDR2 SQIVND come from the germline V gene (reference sequence). There are 17 residues in the CDR3. Trimming removed 3 bases from V and 1 base from J, with 15 bases in between. CDR3 sequence (DNA): TGTGCCAGTAGTATTTCTCGGGGGCGCGTAACTAATGAAAAACTGTTTTTT. It is translated as CASSISRGRVTNEKLFF.

This clone showed up just once. The V and J genes are TRBV5-4 and TRBJ2-7; D not resolved. V lost 0 bases and J lost 4, with 8 bases in between. Germline values: CDR1 SGHNT, CDR2 YYREEE (reference sequence). This CDR3 comprises 13 residues. CDR3 nucleotides: TGTGCCAGCAGCTTGGCCTGGGGTTACGAGCAGTACTTC. Translation: CASSLAWGYEQYF.

The V call is TRBV21-1, the J call TRBJ2-1; the DNA was not used to check the table's D call, TRBD2. TRBV21-1 is tagged as a pseudogene. The CDR3 length is 17 residues. This CDR3 is CASSITQGRAAGNEQFF. In DNA, the CDR3 is TGTGCCAGCAGCATAACTCAGGGGAGGGCAGCGGGCAATGAGCAGTTCTTC.